A selection of T cell receptor beta chains follows, all from one sample in a study of CD8 T cells in ankylosing spondylitis. TCRdb re-called the 5' RACE reads through MiXCR, storing one row per CDR3 protein. The data show roughly 230,000 distinct CDR3 sequences, over 15% seen once. The source material was blood, either unsorted or a sorted T cell fraction (not recorded which). The receptors stem from a male donor with ankylosing spondylitis or in good health (not recorded which). CDR3s include the opening cysteine and the closing phenylalanine or tryptophan. D genes are given only for firm matches. Clone size is given for some rows only: seen once, a few or many times, or a class if the clone is expanded.

clone_size	d_call	v_call	j_call	cdr3_nt	cdr3_aa
-	TRBD1	TRBV15	TRBJ2-7	TGTGCCACCAGCAGGACAGGGGTCGAGCAGTACTTC	CATSRTGVEQYF
-	-	TRBV3-1	TRBJ2-1	TGTGCCAGCAGCCAGCCCGGGACTCTAAACAATGAGCAGTTCTTC	CASSQPGTLNNEQFF
once	TRBD1	TRBV9	TRBJ2-1	TGTGCCAGCAGCGTAGTGGACAGGCCCTCCCCACAAGGGCAGTTCTTC	CASSVVDRPSPQGQFF
few	TRBD2	TRBV18	TRBJ2-3	TGTGCCAGCTCACCAGAAGCGGCTAGCGGATACACAGATACGCAGTATTTT	CASSPEAASGYTDTQYF
-	-	TRBV4-3	TRBJ2-2	TGCGCCAGCAGCCAATTACCGAACACCGGGGAGCTGTTTTTT	CASSQLPNTGELFF
-	TRBD2	TRBV6-2/TRBV6-3	TRBJ2-1	TGTGCCAGCAGTTACGGGAGGGCAGGGGAGCAGTTCTTC	CASSYGRAGEQFF
-	TRBD2	TRBV12-3/TRBV12-4	TRBJ2-1	TGTGCCAGCAGTTTATGGGCTAGCGGGAGCGATGAGCAGTTCTTC	CASSLWASGSDEQFF
-	-	TRBV7-7	TRBJ2-1	TGTGCTAGCAGCCCGGGACCCCAGGGTCTGCAGTTCTTC	CASSPGPQGLQFF
few	-	TRBV29-1	TRBJ2-3	TGCAGCGCCCGACCTCCCGCAGGACCCACAGATACGCAGTATTTT	CSARPPAGPTDTQYF
few	TRBD1	TRBV28	TRBJ2-7	TGTGCCAGCAGTCCTACAATCGGACAGGTTTTTGGGCAGTACTTC	CASSPTIGQVFGQYF
few	-	TRBV6-5	TRBJ1-1	TGTGCCAGCAACCAACCCGGATCATTCTTT	CASNQPGSFF
-	TRBD1	TRBV12-3/TRBV12-4	TRBJ1-5	TGTGCCAGCAGTTGGGACAGGGGGCTGTTGCAGCCCCAGCATTTT	CASSWDRGLLQPQHF
few	-	TRBV9	TRBJ2-7	TGTGCCAGCAGCGGCCCTACCGGGAGCTCCTACGAGCAGTACTTC	CASSGPTGSSYEQYF
-	-	TRBV12-3/TRBV12-4	TRBJ2-4	TGTGCCAGCAGCTCCCTGGAAAGCGGGAAAAACATTCAGTACTTC	CASSSLESGKNIQYF
few	-	TRBV29-1	TRBJ1-1	TGCAGCGTGGAGGACGGGAACACTGAAGCTTTCTTT	CSVEDGNTEAFF
few	-	TRBV15	TRBJ2-1	TGTGCCACCAGCCTACAACGGGACGGATACAATGAGCAGTTCTTC	CATSLQRDGYNEQFF
few	-	TRBV4-1	TRBJ1-6	TGCGCCAGCAGGGACGGGAATTCACCCCTCCACTTT	CASRDGNSPLHF
-	-	TRBV29-1	TRBJ1-1	TGCAGCGGGTGGGGGTTGCACGCTGAAGCTTTCTTT	CSGWGLHAEAFF
few	-	TRBV25-1	TRBJ1-1	TGTGCCAGCAGTGAATCCGCCCCAGGAAAAGCTTTCTTT	CASSESAPGKAFF
many	-	TRBV5-1	TRBJ2-7	TGCGCCAGCAGCCTGACAAGCCCCTACGAGCAGTACTTC	CASSLTSPYEQYF
-	TRBD1	TRBV20-1	TRBJ2-2	TGCAGTGCGCCTGGGGGACAGGAAGCGAACACCGGGGAGCTGTTTTTT	CSAPGGQEANTGELFF
-	TRBD2	TRBV15	TRBJ2-7	TGTGCCACCAGCATTAGCGGGACTCCAACCTACGAGCAGTACTTC	CATSISGTPTYEQYF
once	TRBD2	TRBV12-3/TRBV12-4	TRBJ2-1	TGTGCCAGCAGTTTTCTCCCGGGACTAGCGGTCCACAATGAGCAGTTCTTC	CASSFLPGLAVHNEQFF
-	-	TRBV7-6	TRBJ2-1	TGTGCCAGCAGCGTGGGGCGGGATGAGCAGTTCTTC	CASSVGRDEQFF
few	-	TRBV9	TRBJ2-1	TGTGCCAGCAGCCCTAGCGAATACAATGAGCAGTTCTTC	CASSPSEYNEQFF
few	-	TRBV19	TRBJ1-5	TGTGCCAGTAGTATAGTGGGCCAGCCCCAGCATTTT	CASSIVGQPQHF
many	TRBD1	TRBV5-1	TRBJ2-3	TGCGCCAGCAGCGCCCCCCCGGGACAGTTAGATACGCAGTATTTT	CASSAPPGQLDTQYF
-	TRBD1	TRBV7-9	TRBJ2-7	TGTGCCAGCAGCTCGAGGGACAGGGCACCGTACGAGCAGTACTTC	CASSSRDRAPYEQYF
-	-	TRBV3-1	TRBJ1-4	TGTGCCAGCAGAAAAGAGTCACGTGAAAAACTGTTTTTT	CASRKESREKLFF
few	-	TRBV27	TRBJ2-7	TGTGCCAGCAGTTTATCCATCTCCTACGAGCAGTACTTC	CASSLSISYEQYF
few	TRBD2	TRBV9	TRBJ2-1	TGTGCCAGCAGCGTAGTCGGGGGGGGTTTAGGTATCGCCTACAATGAGCAGTTCTTC	CASSVVGGGLGIAYNEQFF
-	-	TRBV25-1	TRBJ2-7	TGTGCCAGCAGTGATTCGACGTCGACCTACGAGCAGTACTTC	CASSDSTSTYEQYF
few	-	TRBV7-9	TRBJ2-7	TGTGCCAGCAGCCCCCCCAGCCCAGGTTACCGCGAGCAGTACTTC	CASSPPSPGYREQYF